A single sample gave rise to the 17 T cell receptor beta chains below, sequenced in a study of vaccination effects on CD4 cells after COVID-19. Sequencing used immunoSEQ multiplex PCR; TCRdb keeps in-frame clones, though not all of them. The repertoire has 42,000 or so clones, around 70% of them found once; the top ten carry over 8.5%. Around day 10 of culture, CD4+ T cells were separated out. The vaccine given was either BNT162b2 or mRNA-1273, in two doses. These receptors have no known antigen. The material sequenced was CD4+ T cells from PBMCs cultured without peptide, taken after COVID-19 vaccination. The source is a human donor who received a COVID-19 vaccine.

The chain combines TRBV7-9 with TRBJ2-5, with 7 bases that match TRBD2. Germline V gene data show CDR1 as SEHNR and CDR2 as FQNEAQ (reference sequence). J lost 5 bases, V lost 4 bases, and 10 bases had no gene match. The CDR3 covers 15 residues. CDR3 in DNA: TGTGCCAGCAGCTACTCCGGGAGGACCCGGGAGACCCAGTACTTC. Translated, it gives CASSYSGRTRETQYF.

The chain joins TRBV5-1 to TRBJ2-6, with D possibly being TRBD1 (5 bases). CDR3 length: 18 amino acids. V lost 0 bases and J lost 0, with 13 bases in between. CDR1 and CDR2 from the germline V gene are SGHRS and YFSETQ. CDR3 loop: CASSLVAGPSSGANVLTF. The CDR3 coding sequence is TGCGCCAGCAGCTTGGTTGCAGGGCCCAGCTCTGGGGCCAACGTCCTGACTTTC.

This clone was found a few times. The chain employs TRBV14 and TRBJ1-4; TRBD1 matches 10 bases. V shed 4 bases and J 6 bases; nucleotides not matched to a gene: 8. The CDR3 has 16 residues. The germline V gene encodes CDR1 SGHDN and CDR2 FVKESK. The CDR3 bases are TGTGCCAGCAGCCTCCTTTCCGGGACAGGGGATGAAAAACTGTTTTTT. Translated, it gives CASSLLSGTGDEKLFF.

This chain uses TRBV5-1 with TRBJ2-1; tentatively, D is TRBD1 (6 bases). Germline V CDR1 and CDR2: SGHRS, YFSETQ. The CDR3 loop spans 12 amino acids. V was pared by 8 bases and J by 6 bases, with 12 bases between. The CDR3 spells CASSQGINEQFF. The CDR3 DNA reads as TGCGCCAGTTCTCAGGGGATCAATGAGCAGTTCTTC.

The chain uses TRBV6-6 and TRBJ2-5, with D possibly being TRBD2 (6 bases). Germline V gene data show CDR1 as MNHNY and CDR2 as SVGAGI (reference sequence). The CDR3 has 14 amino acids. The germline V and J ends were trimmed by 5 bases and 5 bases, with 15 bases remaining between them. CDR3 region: CASSRGGPGETQYF. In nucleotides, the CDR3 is TGTGCCAGCAGTAGAGGAGGGCCTGGGGAGACCCAGTACTTC.

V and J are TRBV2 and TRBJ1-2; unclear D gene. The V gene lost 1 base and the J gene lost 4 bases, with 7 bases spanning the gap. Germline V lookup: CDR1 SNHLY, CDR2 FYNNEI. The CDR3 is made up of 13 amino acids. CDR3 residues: CASSEGVGYGYTF. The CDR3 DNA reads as TGTGCCAGCAGTGAAGGTGTCGGCTATGGCTACACCTTC. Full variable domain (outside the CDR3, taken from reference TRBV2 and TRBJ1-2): EPEVTQTPSHQVTQMGQEVILRCVPISNHLYFYWYRQILGQKVEFLVSFYNNEISEKSEIFDDQFSVERPDGSNFTLKIRSTKLEDSAMYFCASSEGVGYGYTFGSGTRLTVV.

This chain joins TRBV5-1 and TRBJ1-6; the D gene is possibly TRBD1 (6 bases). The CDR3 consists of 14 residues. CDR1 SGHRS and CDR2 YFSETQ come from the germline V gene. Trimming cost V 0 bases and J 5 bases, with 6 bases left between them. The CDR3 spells CASSLGQDNSPLHF. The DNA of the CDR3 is TGCGCCAGCAGCTTGGGACAGGATAATTCACCCCTCCACTTT.

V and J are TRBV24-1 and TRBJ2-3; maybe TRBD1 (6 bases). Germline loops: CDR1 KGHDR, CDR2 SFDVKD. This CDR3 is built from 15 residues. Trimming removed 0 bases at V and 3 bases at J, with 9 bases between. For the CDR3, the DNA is TGTGCCACCAGTGATTTGCCGCAGGGGACAGATACGCAGTATTTT. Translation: CATSDLPQGTDTQYF.

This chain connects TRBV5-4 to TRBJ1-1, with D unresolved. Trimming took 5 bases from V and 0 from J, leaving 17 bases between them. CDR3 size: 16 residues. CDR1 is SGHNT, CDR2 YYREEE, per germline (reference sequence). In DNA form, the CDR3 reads TGTGCCAGCAGTCGGCCCTCCCAGGAATTGAACACTGAAGCTTTCTTT. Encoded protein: CASSRPSQELNTEAFF.

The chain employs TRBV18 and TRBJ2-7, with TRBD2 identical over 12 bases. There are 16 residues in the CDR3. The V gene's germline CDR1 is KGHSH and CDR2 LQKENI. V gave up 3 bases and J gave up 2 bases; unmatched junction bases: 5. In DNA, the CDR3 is TGTGCCAGCTCACCGACTAGCGGGAGATCCCCCTACGAGCAGTACTTC. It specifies CASSPTSGRSPYEQYF.

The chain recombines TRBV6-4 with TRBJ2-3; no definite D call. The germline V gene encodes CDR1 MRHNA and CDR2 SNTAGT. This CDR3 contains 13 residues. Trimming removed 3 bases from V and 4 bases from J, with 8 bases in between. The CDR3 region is CASSDKVSDTQYF. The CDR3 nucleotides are TGTGCCAGCAGTGATAAGGTCTCAGATACGCAGTATTTT.

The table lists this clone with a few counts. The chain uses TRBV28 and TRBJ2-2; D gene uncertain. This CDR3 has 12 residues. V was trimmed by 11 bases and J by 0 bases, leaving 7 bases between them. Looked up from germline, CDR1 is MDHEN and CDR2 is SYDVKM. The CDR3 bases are TGTGCCGAGATGTCGAACACCGGGGAGCTGTTTTTT. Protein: CAEMSNTGELFF.

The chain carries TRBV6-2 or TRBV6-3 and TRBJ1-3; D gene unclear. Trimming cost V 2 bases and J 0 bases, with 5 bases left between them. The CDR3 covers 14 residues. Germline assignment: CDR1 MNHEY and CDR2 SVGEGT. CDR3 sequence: CASSYSRSGNTIYF. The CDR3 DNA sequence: TGTGCCAGCAGTTACAGCCGCTCTGGAAACACCATATATTTT.

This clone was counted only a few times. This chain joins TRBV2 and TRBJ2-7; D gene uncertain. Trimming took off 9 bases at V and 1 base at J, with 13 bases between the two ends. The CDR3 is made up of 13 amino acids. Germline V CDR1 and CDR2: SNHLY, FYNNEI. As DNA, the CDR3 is TGTGCCAGTAGCCAGTTGGGATCCTACGAGCAGTACTTC. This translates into CASSQLGSYEQYF.

The CDR3 region is CASSEGLVINEQFF. The CDR3 coding sequence is TGCGCCAGCAGCGAGGGACTAGTAATCAATGAGCAGTTCTTC. The chain couples TRBV5-1 to TRBJ2-1; 8 bases fit TRBD2. The V gene's germline CDR1 is SGHRS and CDR2 YFSETQ. The CDR3 has 14 residues. Trimming took 4 bases from V and 6 from J; bases not matched to a gene: 6.

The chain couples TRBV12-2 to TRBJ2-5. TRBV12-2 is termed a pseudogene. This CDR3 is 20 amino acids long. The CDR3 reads CASRLGDGIQGQKYQETQYF. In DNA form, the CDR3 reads TGTGCAAGTCGCTTAGGAGATGGAATACAAGGGCAGAAGTACCAAGAGACCCAGTACTTC.

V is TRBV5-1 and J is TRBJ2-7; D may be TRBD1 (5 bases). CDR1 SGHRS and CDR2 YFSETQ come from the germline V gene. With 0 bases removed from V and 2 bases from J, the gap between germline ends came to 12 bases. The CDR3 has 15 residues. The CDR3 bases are TGCGCCAGCAGCTTGGGAGGAACAGGCCCCTACGAGCAGTACTTC. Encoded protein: CASSLGGTGPYEQYF.